A single TCR beta chain is shown here with its context. These data belong to a study of Ad26.COV2.S vaccination and SARS-CoV-2 variants. Whole-study context: The trial was COV1001 and the donor's arm was Ad26.COV2.S.

Treatment here: about 20 received Ad26.COV2.S at low or high dose, single or two shots; 5 received placebo; per-sample allocation not given. After the first vaccine or placebo injection, samples were drawn on day 63. The sample came from a Boston adult aged 18-55 years. An Ad26 vector expressing Wuhan-strain SARS-CoV-2 spike served as the vaccine. Produced via immunoSEQ multiplex PCR; TCRdb's table is partial and in-frame only. The table shows about 350,000 clones, with around 89% occurring only once. The V end was cut by 5 bases, the J end by 2 bases, with 14 bases between. From germline, CDR1 is SEHNR and CDR2 FQNEAQ (reference sequence). This CDR3 spans 15 amino acids.

The chain carries TRBV7-9 and TRBJ2-3; a weak D match, TRBD2 (6 bases). The material sequenced was peripheral blood, taken in a trial of Ad26.COV2.S vaccine versus placebo. This TCR derives from a person aged 18 to 65 who received the Ad26.COV2.S COVID-19 vaccine or a placebo. The CDR3 loop reads CASSQSGPPTDTQYF. The CDR3 bases are TGTGCCAGCAGCCAGAGCGGGCCCCCCACAGATACGCAGTATTTT.